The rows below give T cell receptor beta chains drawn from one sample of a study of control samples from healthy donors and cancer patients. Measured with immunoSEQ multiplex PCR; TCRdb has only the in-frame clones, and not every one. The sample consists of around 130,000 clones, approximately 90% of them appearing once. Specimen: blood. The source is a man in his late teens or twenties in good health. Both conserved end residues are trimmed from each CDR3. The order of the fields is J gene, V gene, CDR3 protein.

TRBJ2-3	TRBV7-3	ASSLIRTGAADTQY
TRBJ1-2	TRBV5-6	ASSLYRVQAGGYT
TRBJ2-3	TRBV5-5	ASSFWLSGTDTQY
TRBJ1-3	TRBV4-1	ASSQRGLAVGNTIY
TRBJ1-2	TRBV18	ASSPPRGGSGGYT
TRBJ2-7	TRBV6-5	ASRTGGAIYEQY
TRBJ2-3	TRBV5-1	ASSLGGTSGGLTDTQY
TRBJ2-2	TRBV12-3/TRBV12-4	ASSSRNAGELF
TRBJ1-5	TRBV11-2	ASSLGPGVQPQH
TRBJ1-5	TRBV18	ASSPGTGGNQPQH
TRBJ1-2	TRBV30	AWRKGEAGYT
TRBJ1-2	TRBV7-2	ASSLGGNYGYT
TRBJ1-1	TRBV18	ASSPGQGATEAF
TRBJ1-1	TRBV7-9	ASSSTLGTGVAEAF
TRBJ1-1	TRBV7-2	ASSLGVGPRDTEAF
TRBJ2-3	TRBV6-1	ASSEDILGTFGDTQY
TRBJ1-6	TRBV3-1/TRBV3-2	ASSLRVGATGSALH
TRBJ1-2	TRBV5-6	ASSPPQVFDYGYT
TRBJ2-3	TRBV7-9	ASSSNRVFTDTQY
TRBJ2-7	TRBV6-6	ASSYSTGDEQY
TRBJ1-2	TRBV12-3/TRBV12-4	ASSFDGDGYT
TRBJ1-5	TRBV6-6	ASSYGRGQPQH
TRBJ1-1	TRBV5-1	ASRSGANTEAF
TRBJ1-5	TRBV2	ASSRTGGSNQPQH
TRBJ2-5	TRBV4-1	ASSHPRSGLAGGETQY
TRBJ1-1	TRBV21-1	ASSIELRDTEAF
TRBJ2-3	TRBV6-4	ASSEGQGSTDTQY
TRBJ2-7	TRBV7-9	ASSSWDRSSYEQY
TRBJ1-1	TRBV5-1	ASSLGWGPGNTEAF
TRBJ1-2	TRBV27	ASSGRTGYGYT